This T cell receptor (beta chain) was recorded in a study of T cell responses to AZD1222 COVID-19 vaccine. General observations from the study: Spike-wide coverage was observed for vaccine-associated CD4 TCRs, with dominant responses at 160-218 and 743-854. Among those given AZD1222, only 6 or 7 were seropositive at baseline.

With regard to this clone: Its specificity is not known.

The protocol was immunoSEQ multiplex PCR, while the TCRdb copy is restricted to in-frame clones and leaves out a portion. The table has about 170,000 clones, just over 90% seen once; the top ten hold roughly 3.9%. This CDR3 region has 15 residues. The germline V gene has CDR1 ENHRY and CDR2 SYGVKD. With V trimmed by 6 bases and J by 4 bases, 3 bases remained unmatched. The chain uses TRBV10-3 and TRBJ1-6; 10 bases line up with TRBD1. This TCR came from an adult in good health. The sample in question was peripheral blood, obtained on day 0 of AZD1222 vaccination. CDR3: CAISRQGAYNSPLHF. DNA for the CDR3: TGTGCCATCAGCCGACAGGGGGCTTATAATTCACCCCTCCACTTT.